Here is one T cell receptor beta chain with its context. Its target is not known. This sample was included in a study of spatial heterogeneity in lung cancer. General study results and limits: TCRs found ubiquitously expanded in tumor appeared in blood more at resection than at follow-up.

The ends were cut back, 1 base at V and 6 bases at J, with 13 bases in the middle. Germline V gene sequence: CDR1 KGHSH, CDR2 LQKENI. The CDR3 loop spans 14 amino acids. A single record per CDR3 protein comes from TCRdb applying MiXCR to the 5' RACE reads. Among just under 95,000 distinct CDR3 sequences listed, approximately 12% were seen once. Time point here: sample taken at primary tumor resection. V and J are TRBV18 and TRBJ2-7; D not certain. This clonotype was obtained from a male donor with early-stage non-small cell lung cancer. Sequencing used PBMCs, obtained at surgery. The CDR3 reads CASSPLDLQGEQYF. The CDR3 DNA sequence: TGTGCCAGCTCACCACTCGATCTGCAAGGCGAGCAGTACTTC.